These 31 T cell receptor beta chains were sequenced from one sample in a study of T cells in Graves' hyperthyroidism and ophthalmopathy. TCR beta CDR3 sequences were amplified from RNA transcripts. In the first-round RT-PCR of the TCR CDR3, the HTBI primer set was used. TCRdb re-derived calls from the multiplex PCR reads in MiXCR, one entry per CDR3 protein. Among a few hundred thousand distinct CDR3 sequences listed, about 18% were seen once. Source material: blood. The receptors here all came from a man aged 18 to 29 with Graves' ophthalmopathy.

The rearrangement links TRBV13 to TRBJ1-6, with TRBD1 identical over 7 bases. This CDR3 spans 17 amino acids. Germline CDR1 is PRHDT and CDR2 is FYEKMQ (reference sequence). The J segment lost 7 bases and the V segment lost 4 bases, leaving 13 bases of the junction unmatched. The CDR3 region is CASSWTGGALRNSPLHF. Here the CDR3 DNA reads TGTGCCAGCAGCTGGACAGGAGGGGCTCTTAGGAATTCACCCCTCCACTTT.

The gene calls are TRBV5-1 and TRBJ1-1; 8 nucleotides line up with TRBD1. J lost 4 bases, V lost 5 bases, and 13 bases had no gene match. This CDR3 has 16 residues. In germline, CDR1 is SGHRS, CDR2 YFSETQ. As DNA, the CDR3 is TGCGCCAGCAGAACCGGGACGGGACAGGTGGGCACTGAAGCTTTCTTT. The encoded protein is CASRTGTGQVGTEAFF.

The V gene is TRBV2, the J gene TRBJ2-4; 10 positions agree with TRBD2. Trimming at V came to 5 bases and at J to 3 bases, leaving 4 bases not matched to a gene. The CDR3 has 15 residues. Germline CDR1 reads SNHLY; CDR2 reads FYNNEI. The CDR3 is CASSLAGEGKNIQYF. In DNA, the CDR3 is TGTGCCAGCAGTCTAGCGGGGGAGGGCAAAAACATTCAGTACTTC.

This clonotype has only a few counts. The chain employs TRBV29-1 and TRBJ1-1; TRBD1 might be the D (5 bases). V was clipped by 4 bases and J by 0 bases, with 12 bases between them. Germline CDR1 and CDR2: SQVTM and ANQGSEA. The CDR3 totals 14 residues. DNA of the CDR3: TGCAGCGTTGGGACAACTACAATGAACACTGAAGCTTTCTTT. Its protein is CSVGTTTMNTEAFF. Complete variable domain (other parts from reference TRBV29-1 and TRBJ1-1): SAVISQKPSRDICQRGTSLTIQCQVDSQVTMMFWYRQQPGQSLTLIATANQGSEATYESGFVIDKFPISRPNLTFSTLTVSNMSPEDSSIYLCSVGTTTMNTEAFFGQGTRLTVV.

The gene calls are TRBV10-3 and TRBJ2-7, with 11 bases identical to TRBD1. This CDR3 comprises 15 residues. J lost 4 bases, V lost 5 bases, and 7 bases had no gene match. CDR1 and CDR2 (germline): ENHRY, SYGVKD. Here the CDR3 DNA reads TGTGCCATCAGTTCGGGACAGGGGGTGTGGTACGAGCAGTACTTC. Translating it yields CAISSGQGVWYEQYF.

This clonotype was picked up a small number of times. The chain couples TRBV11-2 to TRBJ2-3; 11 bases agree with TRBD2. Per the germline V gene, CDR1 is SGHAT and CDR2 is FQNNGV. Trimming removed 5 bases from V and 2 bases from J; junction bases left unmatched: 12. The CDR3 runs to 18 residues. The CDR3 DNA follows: TGTGCCAGCAGCCGACAGGCTCTAGCGGGGGGACCCACAGATACGCAGTATTTT. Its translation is CASSRQALAGGPTDTQYF.

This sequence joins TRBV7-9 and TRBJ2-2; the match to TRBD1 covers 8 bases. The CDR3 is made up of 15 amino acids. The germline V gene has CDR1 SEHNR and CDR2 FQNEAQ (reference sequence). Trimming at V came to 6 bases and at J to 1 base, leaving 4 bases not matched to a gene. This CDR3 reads CASRAGTGNTGELFF. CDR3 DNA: TGTGCCAGCAGGGCCGGGACAGGGAACACCGGGGAGCTGTTTTTT.

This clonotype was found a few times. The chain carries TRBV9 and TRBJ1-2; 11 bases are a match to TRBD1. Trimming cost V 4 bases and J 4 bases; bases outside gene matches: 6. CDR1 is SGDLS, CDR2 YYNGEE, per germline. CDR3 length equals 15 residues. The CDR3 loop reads CASSPRTGGIYGYTF. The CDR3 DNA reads TGTGCCAGCAGCCCCCGGACAGGGGGCATCTATGGCTACACCTTC.

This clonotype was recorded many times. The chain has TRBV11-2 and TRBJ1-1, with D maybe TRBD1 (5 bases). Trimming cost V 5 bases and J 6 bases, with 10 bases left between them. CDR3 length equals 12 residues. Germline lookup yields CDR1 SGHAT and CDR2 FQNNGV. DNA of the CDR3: TGTGCCAGCAGCGGGGGGGGACCTGAAGCTTTCTTT. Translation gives CASSGGGPEAFF. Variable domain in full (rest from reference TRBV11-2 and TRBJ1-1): EAGVAQSPRYKIIEKRQSVAFWCNPISGHATLYWYQQILGQGPKLLIQFQNNGVVDDSQLPKDRFSAERLKGVDSTLKIQPAKLEDSAVYLCASSGGGPEAFFGQGTRLTVV.

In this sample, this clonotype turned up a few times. CDR3 nucleotides: TGCAGTGCTAGAGTAGGAGAGACCCAGTACTTC. Translation: CSARVGETQYF. The rearrangement joins TRBV20-1 to TRBJ2-5; unclear D gene. Deletions cut 1 base from V and 4 bases from J, with 4 bases between. The CDR3 has 11 amino acids. The germline V gene has CDR1 DFQATT and CDR2 SNEGSKA (reference sequence).

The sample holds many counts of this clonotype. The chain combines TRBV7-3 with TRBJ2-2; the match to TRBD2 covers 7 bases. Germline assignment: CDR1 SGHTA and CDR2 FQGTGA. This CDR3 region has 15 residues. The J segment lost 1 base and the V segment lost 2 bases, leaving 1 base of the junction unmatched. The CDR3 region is CASSLAGVNTGELFF. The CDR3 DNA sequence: TGTGCCAGCAGCTTAGCGGGGGTGAACACCGGGGAGCTGTTTTTT. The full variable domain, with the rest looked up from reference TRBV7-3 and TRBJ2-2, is GAGVSQTPSNKVTEKGKYVELRCDPISGHTALYWYRQSLGQGPEFLIYFQGTGAADDSGLPNDRFFAVRPEGSVSTLKIQRTERGDSAVYLCASSLAGVNTGELFFGEGSRLTVL.

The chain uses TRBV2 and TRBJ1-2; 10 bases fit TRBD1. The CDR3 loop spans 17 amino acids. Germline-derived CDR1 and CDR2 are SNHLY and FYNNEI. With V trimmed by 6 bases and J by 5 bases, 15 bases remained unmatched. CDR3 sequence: CASRERGQGLGRYGYTF. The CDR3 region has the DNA TGTGCCAGCAGAGAAAGGGGACAGGGGCTGGGACGGTATGGCTACACCTTC.

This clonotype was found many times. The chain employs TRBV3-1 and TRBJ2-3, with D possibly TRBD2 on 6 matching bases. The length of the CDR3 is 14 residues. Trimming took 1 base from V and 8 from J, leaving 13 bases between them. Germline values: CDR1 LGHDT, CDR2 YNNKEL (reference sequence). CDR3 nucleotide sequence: TGTGCCAGCAGCCAAGTTCAGCAGGGAGGTACGCAGTATTTT. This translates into CASSQVQQGGTQYF.

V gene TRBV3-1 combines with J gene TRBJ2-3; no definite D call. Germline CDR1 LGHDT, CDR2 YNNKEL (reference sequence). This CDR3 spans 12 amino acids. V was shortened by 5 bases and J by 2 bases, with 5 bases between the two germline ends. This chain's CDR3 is CASSGHTDTQYF. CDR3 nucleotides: TGTGCCAGCAGCGGGCACACAGATACGCAGTATTTT.

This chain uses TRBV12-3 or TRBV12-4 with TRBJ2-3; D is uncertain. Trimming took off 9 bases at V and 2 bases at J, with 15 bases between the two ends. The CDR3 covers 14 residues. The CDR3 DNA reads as TGTGCCAGTCAATTAGGGCTTTCCACAGATACGCAGTATTTT. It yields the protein CASQLGLSTDTQYF.

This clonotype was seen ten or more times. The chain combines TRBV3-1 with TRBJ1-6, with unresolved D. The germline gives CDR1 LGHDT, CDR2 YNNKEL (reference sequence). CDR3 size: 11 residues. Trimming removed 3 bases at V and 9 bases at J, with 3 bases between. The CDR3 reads CASSQGSPLHF. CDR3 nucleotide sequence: TGTGCCAGCAGCCAGGGTTCACCCCTCCACTTT.

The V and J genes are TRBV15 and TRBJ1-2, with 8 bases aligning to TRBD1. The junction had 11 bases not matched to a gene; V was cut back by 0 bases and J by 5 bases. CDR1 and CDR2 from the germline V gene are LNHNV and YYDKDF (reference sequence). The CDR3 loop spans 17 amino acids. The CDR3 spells CATSREIVSRGRYGYTF. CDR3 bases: TGTGCCACCAGCAGAGAGATCGTTAGCAGGGGGCGTTATGGCTACACCTTC.

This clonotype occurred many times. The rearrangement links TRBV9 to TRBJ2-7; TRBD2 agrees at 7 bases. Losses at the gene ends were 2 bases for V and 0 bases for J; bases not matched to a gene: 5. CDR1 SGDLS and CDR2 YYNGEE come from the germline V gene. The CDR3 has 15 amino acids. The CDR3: CASSVSGASSYEQYF. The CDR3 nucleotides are TGTGCCAGCAGCGTGAGCGGGGCGAGCTCCTACGAGCAGTACTTC.

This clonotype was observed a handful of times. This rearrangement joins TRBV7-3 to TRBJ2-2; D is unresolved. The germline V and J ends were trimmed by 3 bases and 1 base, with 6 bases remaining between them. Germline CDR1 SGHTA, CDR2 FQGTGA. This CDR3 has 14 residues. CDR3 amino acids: CASSFLQNTGELFF. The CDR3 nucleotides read TGTGCCAGCAGCTTCCTACAGAACACCGGGGAGCTGTTTTTT.

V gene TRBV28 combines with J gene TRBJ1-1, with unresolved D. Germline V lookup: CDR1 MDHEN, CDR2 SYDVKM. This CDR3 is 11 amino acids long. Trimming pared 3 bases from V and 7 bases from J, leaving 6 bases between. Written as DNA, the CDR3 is TGTGCCAGCAGTTTGAACGATGAAGCTTTCTTT. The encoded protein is CASSLNDEAFF.

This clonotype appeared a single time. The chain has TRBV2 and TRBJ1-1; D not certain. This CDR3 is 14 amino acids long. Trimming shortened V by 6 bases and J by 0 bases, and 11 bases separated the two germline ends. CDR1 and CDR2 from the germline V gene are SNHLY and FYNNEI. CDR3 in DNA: TGTGCCAGCAGCCGCAGGACGGTGAACACTGAAGCTTTCTTT. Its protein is CASSRRTVNTEAFF.

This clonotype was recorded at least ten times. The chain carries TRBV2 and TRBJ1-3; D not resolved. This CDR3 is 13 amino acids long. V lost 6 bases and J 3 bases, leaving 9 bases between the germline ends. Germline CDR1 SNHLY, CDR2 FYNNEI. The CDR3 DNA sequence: TGTGCCAGCAGCCCCGTTGTTGGAAACACCATATATTTT. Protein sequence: CASSPVVGNTIYF.

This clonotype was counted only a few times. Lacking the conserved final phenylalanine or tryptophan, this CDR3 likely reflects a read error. The CDR3 sequence: CASQDRSSYNSPLHL. CDR3 DNA: TGTGCCAGCCAGGACAGAAGCTCCTATAATTCACCCCTCCACCTT. The rearrangement joins TRBV2 to TRBJ1-6, with a possible D match to TRBD1 (6 bases). CDR3 length: 15 residues. With 8 bases removed from V and 0 bases from J, the gap between germline ends came to 11 bases. CDR1 and CDR2 (germline): SNHLY, FYNNEI.

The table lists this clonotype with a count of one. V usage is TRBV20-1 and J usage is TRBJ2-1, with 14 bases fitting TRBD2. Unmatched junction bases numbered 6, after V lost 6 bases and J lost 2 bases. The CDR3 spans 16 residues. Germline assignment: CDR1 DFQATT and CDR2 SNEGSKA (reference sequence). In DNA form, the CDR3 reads TGCAGTGCCCCCCGACTAGCGGGGGGGCCCTACAATGAGCAGTTCTTC. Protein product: CSAPRLAGGPYNEQFF.

The CDR3: CASSRTAGGISTDTQYF. CDR3 in DNA: TGTGCCAGCAGCCGGACCGCGGGCGGGATTAGCACAGATACGCAGTATTTT. V gene TRBV7-2 combines with J gene TRBJ2-3; D possibly corresponds to TRBD2 (6 bases). The germline V and J ends were trimmed by 5 bases and 0 bases, with 18 bases remaining between them. Germline lookup yields CDR1 SGHTA and CDR2 FQGNSA. This CDR3 is 17 amino acids long.

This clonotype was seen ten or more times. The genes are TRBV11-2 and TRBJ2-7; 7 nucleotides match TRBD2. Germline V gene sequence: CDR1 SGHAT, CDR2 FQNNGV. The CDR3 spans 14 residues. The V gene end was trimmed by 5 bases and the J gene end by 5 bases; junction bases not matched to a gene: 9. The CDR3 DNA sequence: TGTGCCAGCAGCCCTGAAGGGAGGGAGCACGAGCAGTACTTC. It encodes CASSPEGREHEQYF.

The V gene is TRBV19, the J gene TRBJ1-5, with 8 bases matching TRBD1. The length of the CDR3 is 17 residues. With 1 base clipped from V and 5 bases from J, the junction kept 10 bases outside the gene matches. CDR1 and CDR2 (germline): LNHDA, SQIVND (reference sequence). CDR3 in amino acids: CASSIGPGQALYQPQHF. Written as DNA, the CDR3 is TGTGCCAGTAGTATAGGTCCGGGACAGGCGTTGTATCAGCCCCAGCATTTT.

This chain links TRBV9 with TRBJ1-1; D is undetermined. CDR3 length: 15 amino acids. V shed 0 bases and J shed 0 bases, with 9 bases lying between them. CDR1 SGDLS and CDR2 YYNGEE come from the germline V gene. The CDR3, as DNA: TGTGCCAGCAGCGTAGAATCGTCGCTGAACACTGAAGCTTTCTTT. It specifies CASSVESSLNTEAFF.

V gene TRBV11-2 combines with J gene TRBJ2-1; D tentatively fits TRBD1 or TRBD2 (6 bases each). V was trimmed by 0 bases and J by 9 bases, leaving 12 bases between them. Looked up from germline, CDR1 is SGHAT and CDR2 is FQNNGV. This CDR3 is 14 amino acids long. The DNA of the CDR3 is TGTGCCAGCAGCTTAGACCGGGGGCGGGGTGAGCAGTTCTTC. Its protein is CASSLDRGRGEQFF.

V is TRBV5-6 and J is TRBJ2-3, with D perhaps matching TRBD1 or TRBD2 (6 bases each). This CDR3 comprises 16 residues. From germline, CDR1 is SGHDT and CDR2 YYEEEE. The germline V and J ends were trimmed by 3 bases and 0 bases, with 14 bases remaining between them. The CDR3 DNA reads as TGTGCCAGCAGCTGGGGGCCCACTAGCAGCACAGATACGCAGTATTTT. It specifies CASSWGPTSSTDTQYF.

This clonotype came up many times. The CDR3 sequence is CASSPGTGGSEKLFF. The CDR3 DNA reads as TGTGCCAGCTCACCCGGGACAGGGGGCAGTGAAAAACTGTTTTTT. This rearrangement joins TRBV18 to TRBJ1-4, with 12 bases fitting TRBD1. The CDR3 covers 15 residues. Germline V lookup: CDR1 KGHSH, CDR2 LQKENI. V was clipped by 3 bases and J by 7 bases; unmatched bases: 3.